This T cell receptor beta chain was recovered during a study of T cell responses to AZD1222 COVID-19 vaccine. Trimming cost V 5 bases and J 0 bases; bases outside gene matches: 6. Germline V CDR1 and CDR2: LNHDA, SQIVND (reference sequence). The CDR3 has 15 residues. Note on this clone: Its cognate antigen is unknown.

Broader study findings: Repertoire sampling occurred only after the peak T cell response.

TCRdb's table, derived via immunoSEQ multiplex PCR, lists solely in-frame clones and lacks some. The table records around 140,000 clones, just under 95% of them present only once. This clonotype originated in an adult who had recovered from COVID-19. The chain combines TRBV19 with TRBJ2-7; 8 nucleotides line up with TRBD1. The sequencing used peripheral blood, collected after recovery from COVID-19. Here the CDR3 reads CASSAGQAYSYEQYF. The CDR3 DNA reads TGTGCCAGTAGTGCGGGACAGGCCTACTCCTACGAGCAGTACTTC.